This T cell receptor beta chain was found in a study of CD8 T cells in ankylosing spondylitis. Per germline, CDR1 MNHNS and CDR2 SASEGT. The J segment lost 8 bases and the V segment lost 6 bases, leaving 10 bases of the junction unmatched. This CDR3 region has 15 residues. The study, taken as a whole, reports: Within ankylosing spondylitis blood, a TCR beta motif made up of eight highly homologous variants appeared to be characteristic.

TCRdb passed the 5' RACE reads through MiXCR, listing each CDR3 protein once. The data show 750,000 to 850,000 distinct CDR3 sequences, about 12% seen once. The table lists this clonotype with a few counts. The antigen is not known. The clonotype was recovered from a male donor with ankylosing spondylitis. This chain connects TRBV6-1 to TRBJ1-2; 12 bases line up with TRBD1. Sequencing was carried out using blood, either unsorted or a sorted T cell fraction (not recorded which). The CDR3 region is CASSRGTGGRRGYTF. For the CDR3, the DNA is TGTGCCAGCAGCCGCGGGACAGGGGGCAGGCGAGGCTACACCTTC.